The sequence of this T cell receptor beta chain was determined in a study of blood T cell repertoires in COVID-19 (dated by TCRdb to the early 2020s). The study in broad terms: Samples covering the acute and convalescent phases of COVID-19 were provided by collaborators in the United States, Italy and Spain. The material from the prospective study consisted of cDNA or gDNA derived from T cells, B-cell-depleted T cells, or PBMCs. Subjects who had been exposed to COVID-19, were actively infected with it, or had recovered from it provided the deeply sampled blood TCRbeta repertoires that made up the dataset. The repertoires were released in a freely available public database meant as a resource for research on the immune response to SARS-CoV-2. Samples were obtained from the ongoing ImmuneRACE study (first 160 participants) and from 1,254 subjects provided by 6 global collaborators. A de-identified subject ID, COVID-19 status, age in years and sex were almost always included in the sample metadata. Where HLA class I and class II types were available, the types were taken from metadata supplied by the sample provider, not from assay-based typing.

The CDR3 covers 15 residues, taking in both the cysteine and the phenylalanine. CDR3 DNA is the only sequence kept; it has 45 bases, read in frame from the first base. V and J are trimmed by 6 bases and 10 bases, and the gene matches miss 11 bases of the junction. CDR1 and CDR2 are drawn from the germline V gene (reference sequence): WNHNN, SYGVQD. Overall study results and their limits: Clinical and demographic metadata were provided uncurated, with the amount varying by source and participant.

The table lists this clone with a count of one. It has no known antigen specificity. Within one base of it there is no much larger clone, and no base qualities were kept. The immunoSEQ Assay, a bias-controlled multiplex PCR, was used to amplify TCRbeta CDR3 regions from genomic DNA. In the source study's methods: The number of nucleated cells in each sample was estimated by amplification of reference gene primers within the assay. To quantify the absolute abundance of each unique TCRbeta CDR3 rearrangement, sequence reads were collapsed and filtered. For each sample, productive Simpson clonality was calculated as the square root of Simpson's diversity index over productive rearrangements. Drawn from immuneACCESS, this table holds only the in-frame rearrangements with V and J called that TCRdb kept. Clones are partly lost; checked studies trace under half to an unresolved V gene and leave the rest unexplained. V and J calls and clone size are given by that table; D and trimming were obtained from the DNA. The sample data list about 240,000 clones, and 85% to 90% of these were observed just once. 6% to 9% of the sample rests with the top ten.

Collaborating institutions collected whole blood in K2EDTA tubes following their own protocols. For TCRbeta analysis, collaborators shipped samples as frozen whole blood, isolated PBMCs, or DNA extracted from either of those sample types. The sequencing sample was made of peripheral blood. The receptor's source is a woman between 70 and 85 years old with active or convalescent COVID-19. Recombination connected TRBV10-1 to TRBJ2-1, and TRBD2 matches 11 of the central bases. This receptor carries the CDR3 CASSEKTSGVREQFF. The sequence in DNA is TGCGCCAGCAGCGAGAAGACTAGCGGGGTAAGGGAGCAGTTCTTC.